These T cell receptor beta chains were read from a single sample in a study of glioma-infiltrating T cells after dendritic cell vaccination. Here immunoSEQ multiplex PCR was the method, and the copy in TCRdb shows in-frame clones only, minus some. The table lists about 100,000 clones, over 80% of them singletons, with 5% to 7% in the top ten. The sample here was blood, taken after dendritic cell vaccination. These receptors all stem from a human donor with glioblastoma. CDR3s include the opening cysteine and the closing phenylalanine or tryptophan. The order of the fields is D gene, clone size, V gene, J gene, CDR3 DNA, CDR3 protein. D genes are given only for firm matches. Size is omitted from some rows. Given values are once, few, many or a class for expanded clones.

>-|-|TRBV30|TRBJ1-2
TGTGCCTGGAGTGTACCGGGTATCGATGGCTACACCTTC
CAWSVPGIDGYTF
>TRBD1|few|TRBV15|TRBJ2-1
TGTGCCACCAGCAGAGAAGGACAGGGCTACAATGAGCAGTTCTTC
CATSREGQGYNEQFF
>-|-|TRBV5-1|TRBJ1-1
TGCGCCAGCAGCCTGACAAGACAGTTTATGAACACTGAAGCTTTCTTT
CASSLTRQFMNTEAFF
>-|-|TRBV9|TRBJ1-1
TGTGCCAGCACCGATCCAGGATATGACATGAACACTGAAGCTTTCTTT
CASTDPGYDMNTEAFF
>-|-|TRBV10-3|TRBJ2-3
TGTGCCATCAGTGAGCCGGGAGTGAGGGCAGATACGCAGTATTTT
CAISEPGVRADTQYF
>-|once|TRBV7-9|TRBJ1-1
TGTGCCAGCAGCTTAAAGGGCTGGGGGGGCACTGAAGCTTTCTTT
CASSLKGWGGTEAFF
>TRBD1|-|TRBV6-5|TRBJ1-3
TGTGCCAGCAGCTCGGACAGGGGGGGAAACACCATATATTTT
CASSSDRGGNTIYF
>TRBD1|-|TRBV6-1|TRBJ1-3
TGTGCCAGCAGAGAAACAGGGGCGGGAGGAAACACCATATATTTT
CASRETGAGGNTIYF
>TRBD1|-|TRBV27|TRBJ1-1
TGTGCCAGCAGTCCCCAGGGGGACACTGAAGCTTTCTTT
CASSPQGDTEAFF
>TRBD2|-|TRBV7-3|TRBJ2-1
TGTGCCAGCAGCAAAAATCCCGGGACTAGGAATGAGCAGTTCTTC
CASSKNPGTRNEQFF
>TRBD1|-|TRBV9|TRBJ1-2
TGTGCCAGCAGCGTAGATCTACAGGGGGTCTATGGCTACACCTTC
CASSVDLQGVYGYTF
>-|-|TRBV19|TRBJ2-7
TGTGCCAGTAGTTGGGCGATTACCCCATCCTACGAGCAGTACTTC
CASSWAITPSYEQYF
>-|-|TRBV27|TRBJ2-1
TGTGCCAGCAGTTTTGCCCCGGTGGCCTACAATGAGCAGTTCTTC
CASSFAPVAYNEQFF
>-|once|TRBV7-8|TRBJ2-7
TGTGCCAGCAGCCCCCGGACAGAATCCTACGAGCAGTACTTC
CASSPRTESYEQYF
>TRBD1|once|TRBV5-1|TRBJ2-7
TGCGCCAGCAGTCTGACAGGGACCTACGAGCAGTACTTC
CASSLTGTYEQYF
>-|-|TRBV6-1|TRBJ2-5
TGTGCCAGCAGTGAAGCGGGGGCAGGCCAAGAGACCCAGTACTTC
CASSEAGAGQETQYF
>-|-|TRBV6-1|TRBJ1-2
TGTGCCAGCAGTGAAGAGGGCAGGGGAACTAGAGGCTACACCTTC
CASSEEGRGTRGYTF
>-|-|TRBV20-1|TRBJ2-5
TGCAGCGCGTTAAAAAGCGAGACCCAGTACTTC
CSALKSETQYF
>-|-|TRBV21-1|TRBJ2-1
TGTGCCAGCAGCATAAATCACAGGAGAGACAATGAGCAGTTCTTC
CASSINHRRDNEQFF
>TRBD1|-|TRBV6-1|TRBJ2-7
TGTGCCAGCAGTGAAGGCCCGGGACAGGGCTACGAGCAGTACTTC
CASSEGPGQGYEQYF
>TRBD2|-|TRBV7-8|TRBJ2-3
TGTGCCAGCAGCAAACAAGCGGGCGGGGGAAGCACAGATACGCAGTATTTT
CASSKQAGGGSTDTQYF
>-|-|TRBV4-1|TRBJ2-5
TGCGCCAGCAGCCAAGAACGAGGTCGAGAGACCCAGTACTTC
CASSQERGRETQYF
>TRBD2|-|TRBV6-8|TRBJ2-2
TGTGCCAGCCATAGCCCCGGGACTAGCGGGTCTGGCGGGGAGCTGTTTTTT
CASHSPGTSGSGGELFF
>-|once|TRBV5-1|TRBJ2-3
TGCGCCAGCAGCTTGGACTCAGATACGCAGTATTTT
CASSLDSDTQYF
>TRBD1|-|TRBV5-6|TRBJ2-7
TGTGCCAGCAGCTTGTTGGACAGGGGGTTGTACGAGCAGTACTTC
CASSLLDRGLYEQYF
>-|-|TRBV6-5|TRBJ2-7
TGTGCCAGCAGAGAAGGAGAAGTTCAGTACTTC
CASREGEVQYF
>TRBD1|-|TRBV2|TRBJ1-1
TGTGCCAGCAGTCTACAGGGGGAGGGGAGCACTGAAGCTTTCTTT
CASSLQGEGSTEAFF
>-|-|TRBV7-2|TRBJ2-1
TGTGCCAGCAGCTCCCCTGGGGGAAGCGCGGGATATGAGCAGTTCTTC
CASSSPGGSAGYEQFF
>-|-|TRBV30|TRBJ2-2
TGTGCCTGGAGTTTTTTGTACAGACACACCGGGGAGCTGTTTTTT
CAWSFLYRHTGELFF
>TRBD1|-|TRBV6-1|TRBJ2-7
TGTGCCAGCAGTACCACAGGGGGCGTCCACTACGAGCAGTACTTC
CASSTTGGVHYEQYF
>TRBD1|few|TRBV2|TRBJ1-5
TGTGCCAGCACCCCGACAGGGGCGATGAATCAGCCCCAGCATTTT
CASTPTGAMNQPQHF
>-|-|TRBV19|TRBJ2-5
TGTGCCAGTAGTATGGGTATAGCTGAGACCCAGTACTTC
CASSMGIAETQYF
>-|once|TRBV5-4|TRBJ2-1
TGTGCCAGCAGCCCGGGGACCTACAATGAGCAGTTCTTC
CASSPGTYNEQFF
>TRBD2|-|TRBV25-1|TRBJ2-7
TGTGCCAGCAGTGAGGCCTCTAGCGGGTCTACCTACGAGCAGTACTTC
CASSEASSGSTYEQYF
>-|-|TRBV5-1|TRBJ2-7
TGCGCCAGCAGCTACGATCCACTCTACGAGCAGTACTTC
CASSYDPLYEQYF
>TRBD1|-|TRBV5-1|TRBJ1-2
TGCGCCAGCAGCTCGGAAGGGGGACAGGGAGGCTATGGCTACACCTTC
CASSSEGGQGGYGYTF
>TRBD2|few|TRBV27|TRBJ2-7
TGTGCCAGCAGCCGTAACGTCCCTAGCGGGGTCACCTACGAGCAGTACTTC
CASSRNVPSGVTYEQYF
>-|-|TRBV25-1|TRBJ1-4
TGTGCCAGCAGTGATACACCTTTTAATGAAAAACTGTTTTTT
CASSDTPFNEKLFF
>-|once|TRBV5-1|TRBJ2-3
TGCGCCAGCAGCTTCCTAGGGGGGGATGATACGCAGTATTTT
CASSFLGGDDTQYF
>-|-|TRBV5-1|TRBJ1-4
TGCGCCAGCAGCCGGGACGGGAGATTTAATGAAAAACTGTTTTTT
CASSRDGRFNEKLFF
>-|-|TRBV11-2|TRBJ1-6
TGTGCCAGCAGCAAGAGGTTCCGGAGCTCCTATAATTCACCCCTCCACTTT
CASSKRFRSSYNSPLHF
>TRBD2|-|TRBV27|TRBJ2-7
TGTGCCAGCAGCTATAGCGGGGGCGCCTCCTACGAGCAGTACTTC
CASSYSGGASYEQYF
>TRBD2|few|TRBV5-4|TRBJ2-5
TGTGCCAGCAGCCCACGACTAGCGAAGGAGACCCAGTACTTC
CASSPRLAKETQYF
>-|-|TRBV28|TRBJ2-7
TGTGCCAGCAGTGGTAATGAATTACACTACGAGCAGTACTTC
CASSGNELHYEQYF
>TRBD1|-|TRBV10-3|TRBJ1-4
TGTGCCATCAGTGATTCCCCAGGGGGCGAAAAACTGTTTTTT
CAISDSPGGEKLFF
>-|once|TRBV21-1|TRBJ1-2
TGTGCCAGCAGCGCTCTGACAGGGTGGTTTCCTAAACCCCTCTATCGATTGCGGGGCTACACCTTC
CASSALTGWFPKPLYRLRGYTF
>TRBD1|once|TRBV28|TRBJ1-2
TGTGCCAGCAGTTCTACAGGGGGCAACTATGGCTACACCTTC
CASSSTGGNYGYTF
>TRBD1|-|TRBV15|TRBJ1-2
TGTGCCACCAGCCGCCAGGTGGGGACAGGGGGCTATGGCTACACCTTC
CATSRQVGTGGYGYTF
>-|-|TRBV30|TRBJ1-3
TGTGCCTGGAGCCCCATATTACTCTCTGGAAACACCATATATTTT
CAWSPILLSGNTIYF
>-|once|TRBV27|TRBJ2-5
TGTGCCAGCAGTTTATCGCGGCAGGGTGAGACCCAGTACTTC
CASSLSRQGETQYF
>-|-|TRBV7-8|TRBJ1-2
TGTGCCAGCAGCGACCAGGTTAACTATGGCTACACCTTC
CASSDQVNYGYTF
>TRBD2|-|TRBV7-9|TRBJ2-2
TGTGCCAGCAGCTTAGAACTAGCGGGTAACACCGGGGAGCTGTTTTTT
CASSLELAGNTGELFF
>TRBD1|-|TRBV9|TRBJ1-2
TGTGCCAGCAGCGTAGTGACAGGGATGGATGGCTACACCTTC
CASSVVTGMDGYTF
>-|-|TRBV28|TRBJ2-7
TGTGCCAGCAGATTGAATGGACTAGAGCAGTACTTC
CASRLNGLEQYF
>-|-|TRBV6-1|TRBJ2-1
TGTGCCAGCAGTGAAGCTAGATGGCAGGCCGACGGTGAGCAGTTCTTC
CASSEARWQADGEQFF
>-|-|TRBV19|TRBJ1-1
TGTGCCAGTAGGGAGTGGGGGCGGAGTGGGACTGAAGCTTTCTTT
CASREWGRSGTEAFF